This TCR beta chain was sequenced in a study of T cells in Graves' hyperthyroidism and ophthalmopathy. The study, taken as a whole, reports: Within blood appeared most thyroid clonotypes that had expanded above 0.001. Model output signaled ophthalmopathy a median roughly 6.1 months ahead of onset.

CDR1 and CDR2 (germline): SEHNR, FQNEAQ (reference sequence). With 1 base removed from V and 0 bases from J, the gap between germline ends came to 8 bases. This CDR3 region has 15 residues. RNA transcripts gave rise to amplified TCR beta CDR3 regions. HTBI primers were employed in a first-round RT-PCR of the TCR CDR3. TCRdb ran MiXCR on the multiplex PCR reads and lists one entry per CDR3 protein. The sample includes around 440,000 distinct CDR3 sequences, approximately 14% of them seen just once. The diagnostic basis comprised clinical symptoms, serum thyroxine and TRAb, thyroid ultrasound and orbital computed tomography. This clonotype has a handful of counts. The target antigen is unknown.

This sequence joins TRBV7-9 and TRBJ2-3; unclear D gene. This TCR came from a woman aged 18-29 years with Graves' hyperthyroidism. The source material was blood. The CDR3 DNA reads as TGTGCCAGCAGCTTAGAAGGCCCCAGCACAGATACGCAGTATTTT. The encoded protein is CASSLEGPSTDTQYF.